Presented here are 20 T cell receptor beta chains from one specimen sequenced in a study of Graves' ophthalmopathy and Graves' hyperthyroidism. As the template, RNA transcripts were used to amplify TCR beta CDR3 regions. The first-round RT-PCR employed HTBI primers together with the Qiagen OneStep RT-PCR kit. A multiplex PCR was then performed as the second round. TCRdb fed the multiplex PCR reads into MiXCR, producing one record per CDR3 protein. Of about 700,000 distinct CDR3 sequences listed, roughly two fifths are singletons. The sample taken for sequencing was peripheral blood. These receptors came from an adult man with Graves' ophthalmopathy.

The chain joins TRBV7-9 to TRBJ1-1; D is uncertain. Trimming left V 2 bases short and J 1 base short, with 14 bases between. The CDR3 runs to 16 residues. CDR1 and CDR2 from the germline V gene are SEHNR and FQNEAQ (reference sequence). The CDR3 region is CASSLLPIVGNTEAFF. The CDR3, as DNA: TGTGCCAGCAGCTTACTCCCAATAGTTGGGAACACTGAAGCTTTCTTT.

Note on this clonotype: This may arise from a read error, as a much more abundant clone is one base away. The CDR3 nucleotides read TGTGCCGGCAGCCAAGTAGGAGAAGGGCCCCTCCACTTT. Its protein product is CAGSQVGEGPLHF. The chain recombines TRBV14 with TRBJ1-6; D call uncertain. Germline assignment: CDR1 SGHDN and CDR2 FVKESK. CDR3 length equals 13 residues.

This clonotype was found a few times. This CDR3 reads CASSPSSGISYEQYF. In nucleotides, the CDR3 is TGTGCCAGCAGCCCCTCGAGCGGGATCTCCTACGAGCAGTACTTC. J is TRBJ2-7 and V is TRBV2; 7 bases are shared with TRBD2. Trimming at V came to 6 bases and at J to 0 bases, leaving 8 bases not matched to a gene. Germline lookup yields CDR1 SNHLY and CDR2 FYNNEI. The CDR3 is 15 residues long.

This clonotype appeared a few times. The chain couples TRBV9 to TRBJ2-5, with 7 bases aligning to TRBD2. V shed 0 bases and J 3 bases; nucleotides not matched to a gene: 2. Germline CDR1 reads SGDLS; CDR2 reads YYNGEE. This CDR3 contains 14 residues. The CDR3 sequence is CASSVGGGKETQYF. For the CDR3, the DNA is TGTGCCAGCAGCGTAGGGGGGGGAAAAGAGACCCAGTACTTC.

The J gene is TRBJ1-1, the V gene TRBV15, with 10 bases identical to TRBD1. The CDR3 is 15 amino acids. Germline V gene sequence: CDR1 LNHNV, CDR2 YYDKDF (reference sequence). The V segment lost 0 bases and the J segment 4 bases; nucleotides outside the gene matches: 2. The CDR3: CATSREGQGRTEAFF. For the CDR3, the DNA is TGTGCCACCAGCAGAGAGGGACAGGGGCGCACTGAAGCTTTCTTT. The full variable domain, in which reference TRBV15 and TRBJ1-1 provide the parts outside the CDR3, is DAMVIQNPRYQVTQFGKPVTLSCSQTLNHNVMYWYQQKSSQAPKLLFHYYDKDFNNEADTPDNFQSRRPNTSFCFLDIRSPGLGDTAMYLCATSREGQGRTEAFFGQGTRLTVV.

Concerning this clonotype: A read error may produce the germline difference seen at one junction end. The rearrangement links TRBV7-2 to TRBJ2-7, with D possibly matching TRBD2 (5 bases). Gene TRBJ2-1 matches the end of the DNA better, so the J call may be wrong. The CDR3 has 17 amino acids. Germline CDR1 reads SGHTA; CDR2 reads FQGNSA. CDR3 DNA: TGCGCCAGCAACCAAGATTTCAGCAGGAGGCCCTGGGATGAGCAGTTCTTC. This sequence encodes CASNQDFSRRPWDEQFF.

Written as DNA, the CDR3 is TGTGCCATCAGAGACAGGGGTCGATCCGAGCAGTACTTC. This encodes CAIRDRGRSEQYF. The chain has TRBV10-3 and TRBJ2-7; 8 bases line up with TRBD1. V gave up 6 bases and J gave up 6 bases; unmatched junction bases: 7. This CDR3 is built from 13 residues. Germline CDR1 reads ENHRY; CDR2 reads SYGVKD.

The table lists this clonotype with many counts. V usage is TRBV9 and J usage is TRBJ1-2, with D hard to call. CDR1 and CDR2 (germline): SGDLS, YYNGEE. Trimming stripped 0 bases from V and 3 bases from J, with 9 bases between. This CDR3 contains 14 residues. The CDR3 loop is CASSVEVGDYGYTF. CDR3 DNA sequence: TGTGCCAGCAGCGTAGAGGTCGGAGACTATGGCTACACCTTC. The complete variable domain, with remaining parts taken from reference TRBV9 and TRBJ1-2, reads DSGVTQTPKHLITATGQRVTLRCSPRSGDLSVYWYQQSLDQGLQFLIQYYNGEERAKGNILERFSAQQFPDLHSELNLSSLELGDSALYFCASSVEVGDYGYTFGSGTRLTVV.

As regards this clonotype: A clone one base away is much larger, so this may be a read error. The rearrangement links TRBV29-1 to TRBJ2-5, with a possible D match to TRBD2 (6 bases). V was pared by 7 bases and J by 0 bases, with 9 bases between. Germline CDR1 reads SQVTM; CDR2 reads ANQGSEA. This CDR3 is built from 12 residues. In DNA form, the CDR3 reads TGCAGCGCTGGGGGGTACCAAGAGACCCAGTACTTC. Its translation: CSAGGYQETQYF. Looking up the rest from reference TRBV29-1 and TRBJ2-5 gives the full variable domain: SAVISQKPSRDICQRGTSLTIQCQVDSQVTMMFWYRQQPGQSLTLIATANQGSEATYESGFVIDKFPISRPNLTFSTLTVSNMSPEDSSIYLCSAGGYQETQYFGPGTRLLVL.

The chain combines TRBV7-3 with TRBJ2-5; TRBD1 is a possible D gene (5 bases). V lost 2 bases and J 7 bases, leaving 11 bases between the germline ends. The CDR3 has 13 residues. Germline loops: CDR1 SGHTA, CDR2 FQGTGA. The CDR3 region is CASSLSPGMTQYF. The CDR3 bases are TGTGCCAGCAGCTTATCCCCAGGGATGACCCAGTACTTC.

In the case of this clonotype: One end of the junction varies from germline; a read error may be responsible. The chain has TRBV15 and TRBJ1-5; D is possibly TRBD1 (6 bases). Germline loops: CDR1 LNHNV, CDR2 YYDKDF (reference sequence). There are 14 residues in the CDR3. The CDR3 bases are TGTGCCGCCAGTAGGAGGACAGTGGAACAGCCCCAGCATTTT. This gives the protein CAASRRTVEQPQHF.

This clonotype was counted at least ten times. The chain employs TRBV19 and TRBJ1-1; D remains unclear. Trimming shortened V by 1 base and J by 11 bases, and 11 bases separated the two germline ends. Per the germline V gene, CDR1 is LNHDA and CDR2 is SQIVND (reference sequence). CDR3 length: 12 amino acids. CDR3 in amino acids: CASSIGKGSAFF. In DNA, the CDR3 is TGTGCCAGTAGTATAGGGAAGGGTTCGGCTTTCTTT.

A note on this clonotype: A much larger clone is a single base away; this may be a read error. J is TRBJ1-2 and V is TRBV25-1, with TRBD1 as a possible D gene (5 bases). This CDR3 has 15 amino acids. The V gene's germline CDR1 is MGHDK and CDR2 SYGVNS. The chain's CDR3 is CASSETAGEVYGHTF. The CDR3 DNA is TGTGCCAGCAGTGAGACGGCGGGGGAGGTCTATGGCCACACCTTC.

This clonotype came up a few times. The germline gene is not matched at one end of the junction; a read error may be the cause. The chain uses TRBV10-3 and TRBJ1-4; D remains ambiguous. CDR1 is ENHRY, CDR2 SYGVKD, per germline. The CDR3 totals 15 residues. The CDR3 DNA follows: TGTGCCAGCAGTTACCTAGGGACAACTAATGAAAAACTGTTTTTT. As protein: CASSYLGTTNEKLFF.

The rearrangement links TRBV7-9 to TRBJ1-4; maybe TRBD1 (6 bases). Trimming pared 5 bases from V and 4 bases from J, leaving 8 bases between. The CDR3 has 13 residues. CDR1 is SEHNR, CDR2 FQNEAQ, per germline (reference sequence). As DNA, the CDR3 is TGTGCCAGCAGCCAGGGGAATAATGAAAAACTGTTTTTT. This sequence encodes CASSQGNNEKLFF.

To note about this clonotype: This may come from a read error, since a much larger clone is one base off. The CDR3 DNA is TGTGCCAGCCGCTTAGCCCTGACCCTCAACTATGGCTACACCTTC. It yields the protein CASRLALTLNYGYTF. The chain has TRBV11-1 and TRBJ1-2; D is unresolved. The germline V gene has CDR1 SGHAT and CDR2 FQDESV (reference sequence). This CDR3 is built from 15 residues.

This clonotype was detected a few times. CDR3 nucleotide sequence: TGTGCCAGCAGCCATCAAACCCCAAGCGGGGCGGAGACCCAGTACTTC. Protein product: CASSHQTPSGAETQYF. This chain links TRBV9 with TRBJ2-5, with 7 positions matching TRBD2. Germline V CDR1 and CDR2: SGDLS, YYNGEE. The CDR3 loop spans 16 amino acids. The junction had 14 bases not matched to a gene; V was cut back by 4 bases and J by 5 bases. Drawing the rest from reference TRBV9 and TRBJ2-5, the complete variable domain is DSGVTQTPKHLITATGQRVTLRCSPRSGDLSVYWYQQSLDQGLQFLIQYYNGEERAKGNILERFSAQQFPDLHSELNLSSLELGDSALYFCASSHQTPSGAETQYFGPGTRLLVL.

The chain employs TRBV7-3 and TRBJ2-2; TRBD2 aligns across 10 bases. Trimming removed 8 bases from V and 3 bases from J; junction bases left unmatched: 3. There are 14 residues in the CDR3. Germline V gene sequence: CDR1 SGHTA, CDR2 FQGTGA. The CDR3, as DNA: TGTGCCAGCGGGCTAGCGGGGGACACCGGGGAGCTGTTTTTT. Translating it yields CASGLAGDTGELFF.

This clonotype was seen a few times. The chain is built from TRBV7-2 and TRBJ2-7; a possible D gene is TRBD1 (5 bases). V was pared by 3 bases and J by 0 bases, with 9 bases between. The CDR3 consists of 14 residues. CDR1 SGHTA and CDR2 FQGNSA come from the germline V gene. This CDR3 reads CASSLTVPSYEQYF. DNA for the CDR3: TGTGCCAGCAGCTTGACAGTCCCCTCCTACGAGCAGTACTTC.

This clonotype was seen once. The chain joins TRBV19 to TRBJ2-3, with D unresolved. Germline assignment: CDR1 LNHDA and CDR2 SQIVND (reference sequence). The ends were cut back, 2 bases at V and 0 bases at J, with 9 bases in the middle. This CDR3 is built from 15 residues. The CDR3 DNA reads TGTGCCAGTAGTATATTGGTGACTAGCACAGATACGCAGTATTTT. Amino acid sequence: CASSILVTSTDTQYF.